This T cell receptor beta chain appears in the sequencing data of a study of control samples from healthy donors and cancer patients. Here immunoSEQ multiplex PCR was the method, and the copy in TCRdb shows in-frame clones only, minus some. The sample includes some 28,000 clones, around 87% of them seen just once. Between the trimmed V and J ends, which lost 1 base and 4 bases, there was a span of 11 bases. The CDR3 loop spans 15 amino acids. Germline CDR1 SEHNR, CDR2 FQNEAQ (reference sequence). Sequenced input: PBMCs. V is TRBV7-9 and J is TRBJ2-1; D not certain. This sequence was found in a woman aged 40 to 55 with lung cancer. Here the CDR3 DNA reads TGTGCCAGCAGCTTAGTACAGCAGTATTACAATGAGCAGTTCTTC. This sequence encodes CASSLVQQYYNEQFF.